This T cell receptor (beta chain) was identified during a study of T-cell reconstitution after alpha-beta-depleted transplantation in children. Germline CDR1 is MDHEN and CDR2 is SYDVKM. V shed 6 bases and J shed 5 bases, with 8 bases lying between them. The CDR3 runs to 12 residues. Study-level findings and limits: Alpha-beta T cells present about two months after transplant were reported to originate from several hundred expanded graft clones. Most T-cell counts and diversity one year after the transplant came from T cells that were newly produced.

In regard to this clonotype: Its antigen is unidentified.

It was with unique molecular identifiers that the TCRbeta library was prepared. Each CDR3 protein is one row after TCRdb ran MiXCR on the PCR reads. Found here are about 340,000 distinct CDR3 sequences, around 16% of them singletons; the top ten hold about 41%. The V call is TRBV28, the J call TRBJ2-1; tentatively, D is TRBD2 (6 bases). The clonotype was recovered from a male patient aged 2 to 10 who had a stem cell transplant for acute lymphoblastic leukemia, so the T cells may come from the graft donor. The source material was PBMCs, mostly from graft donor cells, sampled 360 days after TCRalphabeta/CD19-depleted stem cell transplant. The CDR3 loop is CASSGSNNEQFF. The CDR3, as DNA: TGTGCCAGCAGCGGGAGCAACAATGAGCAGTTCTTC. Complete variable domain (other parts from reference TRBV28 and TRBJ2-1): DVKVTQSSRYLVKRTGEKVFLECVQDMDHENMFWYRQDPGLGLRLIYFSYDVKMKEKGDIPEGYSVSREKKERFSLILESASTNQTSMYLCASSGSNNEQFFGPGTRLTVL.